This TCR beta chain appears in the sequencing data of a study of blood T cells in healthy people across ages (dated by TCRdb to the mid-2010s). A note on the overall study: In model experiments, template switching captured about one uniquely barcoded TCR beta cDNA molecule for every two T cells. The study measured age-related changes in TCR beta repertoire diversity using deep sequencing normalized with unique cDNA molecular identifiers. The donors were divided into four age groups: young (average roughly 15 years), middle-aged (about 39), aged (about 56) and long-lived (around 80). To avoid experimental bias, donors of different ages were distributed randomly across sequencing lanes. Two additional independent replicas of 1 million unique cDNA reads from the same blood draw were analyzed for two donors (one aged 18 to 29 and one aged 80 or older). What the research found in general, with its limitations: Total diversity estimates from one million sequenced T cells were considered lower bounds and underestimates. Observed TCR beta diversity per million T cells fell roughly linearly with age, and a significant reduction was already apparent by age about 38. There was a strong correlation between observed TCR beta diversity and the percentage of naive T cells measured by flow cytometry. Because the CMV infection status of the donors was unknown, age-related changes in expanded clonotypes may potentially have been confounded. Bulk unsorted PBMC profiling prevented conclusive comparison of naive and antigen-experienced compartments. Compared with the aged group, more naive CD4+ T cells, fewer expanded clones and increased TCR diversity were shown by the long-lived group, suggesting age selection.

For this clonotype: Its antigen is currently not known. No base qualities exist here, and no much larger clone lies one base off it.

Libraries were constructed by 5' RACE. Data came from an Illumina HiSeq 2500. A second PCR of about 6 to 11 cycles was performed with a sample-barcoded 5' primer and a J-beta primer mix. A template-switch 5' adaptor carrying 12 random nucleotides introduced a unique molecular identifier onto each TCR beta cDNA molecule. At least 3 million CDR3-containing paired-end reads were obtained from each sample. First-strand cDNA was synthesized from all RNA with the Mint cDNA synthesis kit, primed by a TRBC-specific oligonucleotide. All cDNA was treated with uracil-DNA glycosylase and then went through a first 18-cycle PCR with the universal primers M1SS and BC2_uni_R. On the study's bioinformatics: For normalization, 1 million high-quality reads, each with a distinct molecular identifier, were randomly selected from each sample. Reads sharing molecular identifiers were discarded rather than binned into consensus sequences. MiTCR, run with a Q25 quality threshold and the strictest error-elimination algorithm, handled CDR3 identification, clonotype clustering and error correction. Lower-bound total TCR beta diversity was estimated with a nonparametric unseen species model using Euler transformation. TCRdb reprocessed the public reads (quality trimming at Q25 with fastp, clone calling with MiXCR) and kept in-frame beta chains. Each entry merges the rows of one CDR3 protein and shows their most common DNA and genes. These V and J calls rely on TCRdb rather than the paper's analysis. This sample is represented by some 900,000 distinct CDR3 sequences; more than 25% of them were singletons. 17% of the sample is in the top ten clones.

The donors were some 39 Caucasian individuals from Russia, aged about 6 to 95 years, who were systemically healthy. Each donor gave 8 to 10 milliliters of peripheral blood, drawn into EDTA-treated Vacutainer tubes. Ficoll-Paque density-gradient centrifugation was used to isolate PBMCs, with at least 6.5 million per sample. Trizol reagent was used to extract total RNA from PBMCs, with at least 6 micrograms per sample. For every donor, an aliquot of PBMCs went through flow cytometry to measure the percentages of naive CD45RAhigh/CD27high T cells. This sequence originates from a woman aged 80 or over in good health. The specimen was blood.

The CDR3 protein sequence reads: CASSVGSFGYTF. The nucleotide sequence reads as follows: TGTGCCAGCAGCGTAGGTAGCTTTGGCTACACCTTC. The sequence links TRBV9 to TRBJ1-2; the D gene is unclear. Trimming at the junction amounts to 0 bases on V and 7 bases on J, and the germline ends lie 7 bases apart. The CDR3 spans 12 residues, from the cysteine through the phenylalanine. Only the CDR3 portion is preserved as DNA: 36 bases, with reading frame beginning at the first base. Sequences SGDLS (CDR1) and YYNGEE (CDR2) are obtained from the germline V gene.